The rows below give T cell receptor beta chains drawn from one sample of a study of beta chain features in type 1 diabetes. Libraries were prepared by immunoSEQ multiplex PCR; TCRdb keeps only in-frame clonotypes and omits some of them. The sample contains roughly 730,000 clones, over 10% of which appear only once. The sequencing input was naive CD4+ T cells from blood. These receptors were taken from a man aged 18 to 29 with type 1 diabetes. CDR3s include the opening cysteine and the closing phenylalanine or tryptophan. The order of the fields is J gene, V gene, clone size, D gene, CDR3 protein, CDR3 DNA. D genes are given only for firm matches. Some rows mark clone size as missing; the rest say once, few, many or name a class of expanded clone.

TRBJ1-2,TRBV5-6,few,NA,CASSSPESYGYTF,TGTGCCAGCAGCTCCCCGGAGAGCTATGGCTACACCTTC
TRBJ1-2,TRBV27,few,NA,CASGSNYGYTF,TGTGCCAGCGGGTCTAACTATGGCTACACCTTC
TRBJ1-1,TRBV30,few,NA,CAWSAKLGTEAFF,TGTGCCTGGAGTGCTAAACTAGGGACTGAAGCTTTCTTT
TRBJ1-1,TRBV11-2,NA,TRBD1,CASSHDRGITEAFF,TGTGCCAGCAGCCACGACAGGGGAATCACTGAAGCTTTCTTT
TRBJ1-1,TRBV25-1,NA,TRBD1,CASSDPGTGAREAFF,TGTGCCAGCAGTGACCCCGGGACAGGAGCACGTGAAGCTTTCTTT
TRBJ2-5,TRBV4-1,NA,TRBD1,CASSPARQGASQETQYF,TGCGCCAGCAGTCCAGCCCGACAGGGGGCGTCCCAAGAGACCCAGTACTTC
TRBJ2-1,TRBV4-1,NA,NA,CASSQGLLSYNEQFF,TGCGCCAGCAGCCAAGGACTTCTCTCCTACAATGAGCAGTTCTTC
TRBJ1-2,TRBV7-9,few,NA,CASRPFQDSVNGYTF,TGTGCCAGCAGACCCTTTCAGGACAGTGTCAATGGCTACACCTTC
TRBJ1-1,TRBV18,few,NA,CASSYNRDTEAFF,TGTGCCAGCTCGTACAACAGGGACACTGAAGCTTTCTTT
TRBJ2-1,TRBV9,NA,NA,CASSARVGTNYNEQFF,TGTGCCAGCAGCGCAAGAGTAGGGACGAACTACAATGAGCAGTTCTTC
TRBJ2-3,TRBV5-1,NA,NA,CASSRSSSDTDTQYF,TGCGCCAGCAGCCGATCGTCTAGCGACACAGATACGCAGTATTTT
TRBJ1-5,TRBV7-9,few,NA,CASSPPGGANQPQHF,TGTGCCAGCAGCCCCCCCGGGGGGGCGAACCAGCCCCAGCATTTT
TRBJ1-5,TRBV7-2,few,NA,CASSRGQGLSQPQHF,TGTGCCAGCAGCCGGGGGCAGGGTCTTAGTCAGCCCCAGCATTTT
TRBJ1-4,TRBV4-1,NA,TRBD1,CASSQGQGATNEKLFF,TGCGCCAGCAGCCAGGGACAGGGCGCAACTAATGAAAAACTGTTTTTT
TRBJ2-4,TRBV29-1,few,NA,CSVGDRDLAKNIQYF,TGCAGCGTTGGAGACAGAGACTTAGCCAAAAACATTCAGTACTTC
TRBJ1-2,TRBV9,few,NA,CASSVDRSPNYGYTF,TGTGCCAGCAGCGTGGACAGATCGCCTAACTATGGCTACACCTTC
TRBJ2-3,TRBV7-2,few,TRBD2,CASSLGGGADTQYF,TGTGCCAGCAGCTTAGGCGGGGGGGCAGATACGCAGTATTTT
TRBJ2-5,TRBV5-6,NA,TRBD2,CASSRLAGETRQETQYF,TGTGCCAGCAGCAGACTAGCGGGGGAAACCCGGCAAGAGACCCAGTACTTC
TRBJ1-2,TRBV28,NA,NA,CASSAGGGTSYGYTF,TGTGCCAGCAGTGCGGGAGGAGGGACCTCGTATGGCTACACCTTC
TRBJ2-1,TRBV28,NA,TRBD2,CASSESGGHDEQFF,TGTGCCAGCAGTGAATCGGGGGGGCACGATGAGCAGTTCTTC
TRBJ2-5,TRBV7-9,few,TRBD2,CASSLVLRLAGVQETQYF,TGTGCCAGCAGCTTAGTCCTCCGACTAGCGGGGGTACAAGAGACCCAGTACTTC
TRBJ1-1,TRBV30,few,NA,CAWNRFRARTEAFF,TGTGCCTGGAACCGGTTTAGGGCGAGGACTGAAGCTTTCTTT
TRBJ1-5,TRBV19,few,NA,CASTHGAYSNQPQHF,TGTGCCAGTACTCACGGGGCCTATAGCAATCAGCCCCAGCATTTT
TRBJ1-1,TRBV6-5,NA,NA,CASSPTLRGEAFF,TGTGCCAGCAGCCCGACTCTCAGGGGTGAAGCTTTCTTT
TRBJ2-1,TRBV9,few,NA,CASTPSGYNEQFF,TGTGCCAGCACTCCGTCAGGGTACAATGAGCAGTTCTTC
TRBJ1-1,TRBV13,NA,TRBD1,CASSLEGQGTEAFF,TGTGCCAGCAGCTTAGAGGGACAGGGGACTGAAGCTTTCTTT
TRBJ2-3,TRBV25-1,few,TRBD1,CASSESGQGRKDTQYF,TGTGCCAGCAGTGAGTCCGGACAGGGACGGAAAGATACGCAGTATTTT
TRBJ2-5,TRBV11-2,few,NA,CASTLGARETQYF,TGTGCCAGCACCCTAGGGGCACGGGAGACCCAGTACTTC
TRBJ2-5,TRBV5-4,few,NA,CASSPSQGDWRGQETQYF,TGTGCCAGCAGCCCGTCCCAAGGGGACTGGCGGGGCCAAGAGACCCAGTACTTC
TRBJ1-2,TRBV30,NA,NA,CAWCLSKGGLANYGYTF,TGTGCCTGGTGTCTTTCGAAGGGGGGCTTAGCTAACTATGGCTACACCTTC
TRBJ1-1,TRBV6-5,NA,NA,CASTKTGTEAFF,TGTGCCAGCACTAAAACTGGCACTGAAGCTTTCTTT
TRBJ1-1,TRBV5-4,few,NA,CASSFTVVRGGTEAFF,TGTGCCAGCAGCTTCACTGTTGTTAGGGGTGGAACTGAAGCTTTCTTT
TRBJ2-3,TRBV18,few,NA,CASSPQASTDTQYF,TGTGCCAGCTCACCACAGGCCAGCACAGATACGCAGTATTTT
TRBJ2-5,TRBV30,NA,NA,CAWSSGDRETQYF,TGTGCCTGGAGTTCGGGGGATCGGGAGACCCAGTACTTC
TRBJ2-1,TRBV6-5,few,NA,CASSRGNNEQFF,TGTGCCAGCAGTCGGGGGAACAATGAGCAGTTCTTC
TRBJ2-2,TRBV7-9,few,TRBD1,CASSPSGTGTAGELFF,TGTGCCAGCTCCCCCTCCGGGACAGGGACAGCCGGGGAGCTGTTTTTT
TRBJ2-5,TRBV27,NA,TRBD2,CATRVAGGETQYF,TGTGCCACCCGCGTTGCGGGGGGGGAGACCCAGTACTTC
TRBJ2-3,TRBV5-1,few,NA,CASRIGMSTDTQYF,TGCGCCAGCAGGATAGGGATGAGCACAGATACGCAGTATTTT
TRBJ2-1,TRBV6-1,NA,TRBD1,CAITGQGAYNEQFF,TGTGCCATTACAGGACAGGGGGCTTACAATGAGCAGTTCTTC
TRBJ1-2,TRBV6-5,NA,NA,CATRRTAYGYTF,TGTGCCACCCGAAGGACGGCCTATGGCTACACCTTC
TRBJ2-3,TRBV5-1,few,NA,CASSPTSTDTQYF,TGCGCCAGCAGTCCTACTAGCACAGATACGCAGTATTTT
TRBJ2-5,TRBV28,NA,TRBD1,CASSLNLPGTGGQETQYF,TGTGCCAGCAGTTTAAACCTCCCCGGGACAGGGGGCCAAGAGACCCAGTACTTC
TRBJ1-2,TRBV9,few,NA,CASSVETASYGYTF,TGTGCCAGCAGCGTGGAGACAGCCTCCTATGGCTACACCTTC
TRBJ2-7,TRBV30,few,TRBD1,CAWSPTGYEQYF,TGTGCCTGGAGTCCGACAGGGTACGAGCAGTACTTC
TRBJ1-1,TRBV28,few,NA,CASTPRGFAEAFF,TGTGCCAGCACCCCCCGGGGGTTCGCTGAAGCTTTCTTT